A single sample gave rise to the 28 T cell receptor beta chains below, sequenced in a study of blood T cell repertoires in COVID-19. TCRdb's table, derived via immunoSEQ multiplex PCR, lists solely in-frame clones and lacks some. The sample carries about 48,000 clones, about four fifths recorded once. Sequenced sample: peripheral blood. Receptor source: a human donor in a cohort sampled during active COVID-19.

The genes are TRBV19 and TRBJ1-5; TRBD1 might be the D (6 bases). The CDR3 totals 13 residues. CDR1 and CDR2 from the germline V gene are LNHDA and SQIVND (reference sequence). Trimming left V 5 bases short and J 4 bases short, with 9 bases between. The CDR3, as DNA: TGTGCCAGTAGTGGACAGCTAAATCAGCCCCAGCATTTT. It is translated as CASSGQLNQPQHF.

The chain is built from TRBV29-1 and TRBJ1-2, with 8 nucleotides matching TRBD1. V trimming: 3 bases; J trimming: 3 bases; junction bases outside the gene matches: 3. CDR3 length: 13 residues. In germline, CDR1 is SQVTM, CDR2 ANQGSEA. The CDR3 spells CSVDAGQDYGYTF. CDR3 DNA: TGCAGCGTTGATGCGGGACAGGACTATGGCTACACCTTC.

This sequence joins TRBV5-1 and TRBJ1-2; tentatively, D is TRBD1 (5 bases). Germline V gives CDR1 SGHRS, CDR2 YFSETQ. With 4 bases removed from V and 6 bases from J, the gap between germline ends came to 16 bases. CDR3 size: 14 residues. The CDR3 bases are TGCGCCAGCAGCCCTCTTGGGGGGTACCATGGCTACACCTTC. Translated: CASSPLGGYHGYTF.

The rearrangement joins TRBV11-1 to TRBJ2-7; D remains unclear. CDR1 and CDR2 from the germline V gene are SGHAT and FQDESV (reference sequence). Between the trimmed V and J ends, which lost 5 bases and 4 bases, there was a span of 6 bases. CDR3 length: 11 residues. CDR3: CASSTTYEQYF. DNA of the CDR3: TGTGCCAGCAGCACGACTTACGAGCAGTACTTC.

This clone showed up just a few times. The chain combines TRBV2 with TRBJ2-1; 15 nucleotides align to TRBD2. Trimming at V came to 6 bases and at J to 4 bases, leaving 19 bases not matched to a gene. CDR1 is SNHLY and CDR2 is FYNNEI in the germline V gene. This CDR3 is built from 21 residues. The CDR3, as DNA: TGTGCCAGCAGCCCCGCCGGAGGAGGACTAGCGGGGGGGCGGTGGTACAATGAGCAGTTCTTC. Protein: CASSPAGGGLAGGRWYNEQFF.

The chain links TRBV7-6 to TRBJ1-1, with 8 bases that match TRBD1. Germline trimming cut 5 bases from V and 0 bases from J; bases unmatched to any gene: 5. Germline V gene sequence: CDR1 SGHVS, CDR2 FNYEAQ. This CDR3 region has 15 residues. The CDR3 is CASSNGQGMNTEAFF. The DNA of the CDR3 is TGTGCCAGCAGCAACGGACAGGGTATGAACACTGAAGCTTTCTTT.

In its sample, this clone was seen once. V gene TRBV6-1 combines with J gene TRBJ1-1; no reliable D call. This CDR3 spans 11 amino acids. V lost 3 bases and J lost 9, with 8 bases in between. The germline CDR1 and CDR2 sequences are MNHNS and SASEGT. As DNA, the CDR3 is TGTGCCAGCAGTGACCCAGACAAAGCTTTCTTT. This encodes CASSDPDKAFF.

This clone was observed a single time. V is TRBV10-3 and J is TRBJ2-2; 8 bases line up with TRBD1. J was trimmed by 0 bases and V by 5 bases; bases with no gene match: 5. Germline assignment: CDR1 ENHRY and CDR2 SYGVKD. CDR3 length: 16 amino acids. Here the CDR3 DNA reads TGTGCCATCAGTCTTTTACAGGGGGCGAACACCGGGGAGCTGTTTTTT. Amino acid sequence: CAISLLQGANTGELFF.

The chain carries TRBV15 and TRBJ2-3, with 8 bases aligning to TRBD1. This CDR3 has 15 residues. Germline values: CDR1 LNHNV, CDR2 YYDKDF (reference sequence). The V gene end was trimmed by 4 bases and the J gene end by 4 bases; junction bases not matched to a gene: 7. The CDR3 region has the DNA TGTGCCACCAGCATCCGGACAGGGTCATCAGATACGCAGTATTTT. Translated: CATSIRTGSSDTQYF.

This chain connects TRBV6-6 to TRBJ1-2; 9 bases fit TRBD1. The length of the CDR3 is 13 residues. Germline V lookup: CDR1 MNHNY, CDR2 SVGAGI (reference sequence). V shed 3 bases and J 6 bases; nucleotides not matched to a gene: 2. Written as DNA, the CDR3 is TGTGCCAGCAGTTATGGACAGGGGCATGGCTACACCTTC. Amino acids: CASSYGQGHGYTF.

In DNA form, the CDR3 reads TGTGCCAGCAGCTTGGCAGGGAACTATGGCTACACCTTC. It yields the protein CASSLAGNYGYTF. This chain joins TRBV5-6 and TRBJ1-2; D may be TRBD1 (5 bases). The ends were cut back, 0 bases at V and 2 bases at J, with 5 bases in the middle. This CDR3 spans 13 amino acids. In germline, CDR1 is SGHDT, CDR2 YYEEEE.

This chain links TRBV29-1 with TRBJ2-3; TRBD1 matches at 7 bases. J was trimmed by 3 bases and V by 3 bases; bases with no gene match: 9. The CDR3 covers 15 residues. Germline CDR1 SQVTM, CDR2 ANQGSEA. CDR3: CSVDPPTGWTDTQYF. The CDR3 DNA reads as TGCAGCGTTGACCCCCCGACAGGGTGGACAGATACGCAGTATTTT.

The J gene is TRBJ2-3, the V gene TRBV5-1; the match to TRBD1 covers 7 bases. This CDR3 spans 14 amino acids. Germline values: CDR1 SGHRS, CDR2 YFSETQ. The trim removed 6 bases at V and 2 bases at J, leaving 6 bases unmatched. CDR3 nucleotides: TGCGCCAGCAACCCGGGACAGAACACAGATACGCAGTATTTT. Its protein is CASNPGQNTDTQYF.

The CDR3 protein is CASSQVFGGVTLETQYF. The CDR3 DNA reads as TGTGCCAGCAGCCAAGTTTTCGGGGGGGTCACTTTGGAGACCCAGTACTTC. The chain links TRBV3-1 (or the pseudogene TRBV3-2) to TRBJ2-5; 8 positions match TRBD2. Germline trimming cut 1 base from V and 5 bases from J; bases unmatched to any gene: 12. The CDR3 sequence is 17 residues long. Per the germline V gene, CDR1 is LGHDT and CDR2 is YNNKEL (reference sequence).

The chain recombines TRBV4-1 with TRBJ2-1; TRBD2 might be the D (6 bases). Germline V gene sequence: CDR1 MGHRA, CDR2 YSYEKL. V gave up 4 bases and J gave up 7 bases, with 17 bases separating them. The CDR3 covers 15 residues. The CDR3 spells CASSLLGTGVNEQFF. The DNA of the CDR3 is TGCGCCAGCAGCCTCCTTGGTACGGGGGTTAATGAGCAGTTCTTC.

V is TRBV19 and J is TRBJ1-2, with 7 bases matching TRBD1. This CDR3 contains 14 residues. Germline V gene lookup returns CDR1 LNHDA and CDR2 SQIVND (reference sequence). The junction had 5 bases not matched to a gene; V was cut back by 0 bases and J by 7 bases. CDR3 nucleotides: TGTGCCAGTAGTATAGACAGACAGGGCGGTGGCTACACCTTC. Translated, it gives CASSIDRQGGGYTF.

This chain uses TRBV5-1 with TRBJ2-7; D is perhaps TRBD1 (6 bases). The CDR3 extends over 14 amino acids. V was clipped by 2 bases and J by 2 bases, with 11 bases between them. CDR1 SGHRS and CDR2 YFSETQ come from the germline V gene. The CDR3 reads CASSLTGPPYEQYF. The CDR3 coding sequence is TGCGCCAGCAGCTTAACAGGGCCCCCCTACGAGCAGTACTTC. The variable domain in full, with the rest retrieved from reference TRBV5-1 and TRBJ2-7, is KAGVTQTPRYLIKTRGQQVTLSCSPISGHRSVSWYQQTPGQGLQFLFEYFSETQRNKGNFPGRFSGRQFSNSRSEMNVSTLELGDSALYLCASSLTGPPYEQYFGPGTRLTVT.

This rearrangement joins TRBV29-1 to TRBJ1-1; tentatively, D is TRBD1 (6 bases). From germline, CDR1 is SQVTM and CDR2 ANQGSEA. The CDR3 spans 13 residues. V was trimmed by 3 bases and J by 1 base, leaving 9 bases between them. CDR3 protein: CSVEGQRNTEAFF. CDR3 coding DNA: TGCAGCGTTGAGGGACAAAGGAACACTGAAGCTTTCTTT.

This clone was observed a single time. The chain joins TRBV7-3 to TRBJ2-3; TRBD2 aligns across 11 bases. The germline V gene has CDR1 SGHTA and CDR2 FQGTGA. Losses at the gene ends were 6 bases for V and 4 bases for J; bases not matched to a gene: 9. CDR3 length: 16 amino acids. CDR3 loop: CASSSNPGLAADTQYF. CDR3 in DNA: TGTGCCAGCAGTTCAAATCCGGGACTAGCGGCAGATACGCAGTATTTT. Filled out from reference TRBV7-3 and TRBJ2-3, the complete variable domain reads GAGVSQTPSNKVTEKGKYVELRCDPISGHTALYWYRQSLGQGPEFLIYFQGTGAADDSGLPNDRFFAVRPEGSVSTLKIQRTERGDSAVYLCASSSNPGLAADTQYFGPGTRLTVL.

V usage is TRBV5-5 and J usage is TRBJ1-2; 9 nucleotides match TRBD1. The CDR3 loop spans 13 amino acids. The germline gives CDR1 SGHKS, CDR2 YYEKEE (reference sequence). The V and J ends lost 4 bases and 7 bases, in that order; junction bases with no gene match: 5. CDR3 amino acids: CASSRDRDPGYTF. CDR3 DNA: TGTGCCAGCAGCAGGGACAGGGACCCTGGCTACACCTTC.

The V call is TRBV9, the J call TRBJ1-5; D gene uncertain. This CDR3 has 14 residues. From germline, CDR1 is SGDLS and CDR2 YYNGEE. With 0 bases removed from V and 6 bases from J, the gap between germline ends came to 10 bases. CDR3 amino acids: CASSVGEVTQPQHF. The DNA for the CDR3 is TGTGCCAGCAGCGTAGGGGAGGTGACTCAGCCCCAGCATTTT.

The V and J genes are TRBV10-1 and TRBJ2-7, with TRBD2 matching 7 bases. This CDR3 has 12 residues. The ends lost 2 bases at V and 8 bases at J; junction bases unmatched: 3. Germline V lookup: CDR1 WNHNN, CDR2 SYGVQD (reference sequence). As DNA, the CDR3 is TGCGCCAGCAGTGAGCCCAGCGGGAAGCAGTACTTC. Protein sequence: CASSEPSGKQYF.

The gene calls are TRBV18 and TRBJ2-3, with D unclear. The CDR3 runs 11 residues. The V and J ends lost 5 bases and 5 bases respectively, with 5 bases between them. In germline, CDR1 is KGHSH, CDR2 LQKENI. This CDR3 is CASSKQDTQYF. The CDR3 DNA follows: TGTGCCAGCTCAAAACAAGATACGCAGTATTTT.

The chain has TRBV6-4 and TRBJ2-2, with 10 bases identical to TRBD2. The CDR3 totals 17 residues. Germline assignment: CDR1 MRHNA and CDR2 SNTAGT. V lost 3 bases, J lost 2 bases, and 6 bases stayed unmatched. The CDR3 DNA reads as TGTGCCAGCAGTGAAGGTAGCGGGGGGCCCAACACCGGGGAGCTGTTTTTT. Protein product: CASSEGSGGPNTGELFF.

CDR3 protein: CASSDSAGTGIQYF. CDR3 DNA: TGCGCCAGCAGTGATTCCGCCGGGACTGGCATTCAGTACTTC. V gene TRBV10-2 combines with J gene TRBJ2-4; D is perhaps TRBD2 (6 bases). This CDR3 has 14 amino acids. Germline CDR1 and CDR2: WSHSY and SAAADI. V was pared by 3 bases and J by 9 bases, with 15 bases between.

This chain uses TRBV6-5 with TRBJ2-3, with 14 bases that match TRBD2. Trimming cost V 6 bases and J 8 bases; bases outside gene matches: 4. The CDR3 runs 14 residues. Germline CDR1 and CDR2: MNHEY and SVGAGI. CDR3 nucleotides: TGTGCCAGCAGGACTAGCGGGGGGGCCCGTACGCAGTATTTT. It is translated as CASRTSGGARTQYF.

The chain carries TRBV5-3 and TRBJ2-7; TRBD1 aligns across 9 bases. TRBV5-3 has ORF status, its function being uncertain. The CDR3 extends over 11 amino acids. V was pared by 5 bases and J by 6 bases, with 0 bases of the junction left unmatched. The chain's CDR3 is CARRTGGEQYF. The DNA of the CDR3 is TGTGCCAGAAGGACAGGGGGCGAGCAGTACTTC.

As concerns this clone: One end of the junction is discordant with germline, which a read error may explain. The sample has other DNA sequences that encode this CDR3 too. The V call is TRBV30, the J call TRBJ1-3, with TRBD1 matching over 8 bases. The CDR3 loop spans 12 amino acids. Germline V CDR1 and CDR2: GTSNPN, SVGIG (reference sequence). In DNA form, the CDR3 reads TGTGCTTGGACAGGGTCTGGAAACACCATATATTTT. It is translated as CAWTGSGNTIYF. Filled out from reference TRBV30 and TRBJ1-3, the complete variable domain reads SQTIHQWPATLVQPVGSPLSLECTVEGTSNPNLYWYRQAAGRGLQLLFYSVGIGQISSEVPQNLSASRPQDRQFILSSKKLLLSDSGFYLCAWTGSGNTIYFGEGSWLTVV.